This T cell receptor beta chain was recorded in a study of identical twins. Each CDR3 protein gets one entry after TCRdb re-called the 5' RACE reads with MiXCR. The sample has more than 1.5 million distinct CDR3 sequences, about 31% seen once; the top ten hold approximately 0.29%. Sequenced sample: cord blood. This receptor was identified in a newborn girl in good health.

CDR3 DNA sequence: TGTGCCAGCAGTTTCGACAGCGGCACCTACAATGAGCAGTTCTTC. It specifies CASSFDSGTYNEQFF. The chain couples TRBV12-3 or TRBV12-4 to TRBJ2-1, with D perhaps given as TRBD1 or TRBD2 (5 bases each). Trimming left V 3 bases short and J 2 bases short, with 11 bases between. The CDR3 has 15 amino acids.